This entry lists 5 T cell receptor beta chains sequenced from one sample in a study of blood T cell repertoires in COVID-19. Clones were sequenced by immunoSEQ multiplex PCR, and TCRdb holds only the in-frame ones, with some missing. The repertoire consists of fewer than 350,000 clones, with about 90% occurring once and the leading ten covering 1.5% to 2%. Sequencing was performed on PBMCs or T cells enriched from blood (not recorded which). These receptors were obtained from a woman under 30 with acute COVID-19.

The V gene is TRBV30, the J gene TRBJ2-7; D might be TRBD2 (6 bases). The CDR3 consists of 13 residues. Per germline, CDR1 GTSNPN and CDR2 SVGIG (reference sequence). The V gene lost 1 base and the J gene lost 0 bases, with 7 bases spanning the gap. CDR3 coding DNA: TGTGCCTGGAGTGCGGGAGACTCCTACGAGCAGTACTTC. Translation: CAWSAGDSYEQYF.

This chain connects TRBV5-1 to TRBJ2-3; a possible D gene is TRBD1 (6 bases). Trimming shortened V by 2 bases and J by 5 bases, and 12 bases separated the two germline ends. The CDR3 totals 14 residues. Per germline, CDR1 SGHRS and CDR2 YFSETQ. Here the CDR3 reads CASSFTQGVDTQYF. The CDR3 coding sequence is TGCGCCAGCAGCTTTACACAGGGAGTAGATACGCAGTATTTT. The full variable domain, with the rest looked up from reference TRBV5-1 and TRBJ2-3, is KAGVTQTPRYLIKTRGQQVTLSCSPISGHRSVSWYQQTPGQGLQFLFEYFSETQRNKGNFPGRFSGRQFSNSRSEMNVSTLELGDSALYLCASSFTQGVDTQYFGPGTRLTVL.

The V and J genes are TRBV16 and TRBJ1-5; 7 nucleotides line up with TRBD1. J gave up 4 bases and V 4 bases, and 7 bases lay outside the gene matches. This CDR3 region has 15 residues. From germline, CDR1 is KGHSY and CDR2 FQNENV. The CDR3 region has the DNA TGTGCCAGCAGCCCCCGGGACAGCATAAATCAGCCCCAGCATTTT. Translated, it gives CASSPRDSINQPQHF.

The chain has TRBV6-5 and TRBJ2-7; 10 bases fit TRBD1. The CDR3 loop spans 15 amino acids. Germline V gene data show CDR1 as MNHEY and CDR2 as SVGAGI. V was clipped by 0 bases and J by 7 bases; unmatched bases: 6. CDR3 residues: CASSYSTGGSFEQYF. DNA of the CDR3: TGTGCCAGCAGTTACTCGACAGGGGGCTCTTTTGAGCAGTACTTC.

In its sample, this clone was seen once. V and J are TRBV18 and TRBJ2-7; 10 bases fit TRBD2. V trimming: 2 bases; J trimming: 3 bases; junction bases outside the gene matches: 1. CDR3 length equals 14 residues. The V gene's germline CDR1 is KGHSH and CDR2 LQKENI. The CDR3 sequence is CASSPEREGYEQYF. CDR3 nucleotide sequence: TGTGCCAGCTCACCAGAGCGGGAGGGCTACGAGCAGTACTTC. Full variable domain (missing parts from reference TRBV18 and TRBJ2-7): NAGVMQNPRHLVRRRGQEARLRCSPMKGHSHVYWYRQLPEEGLKFMVYLQKENIIDESGMPKERFSAEFPKEGPSILRIQQVVRGDSAAYFCASSPEREGYEQYFGPGTRLTVT.